Included here is one T cell receptor (beta chain) sequence, with context. The clone's antigen remains unknown. One end of the junction does not line up with germline, which may come from a read error. TCR beta CDR3 regions were amplified from RNA transcripts for repertoire sequencing. The first round was an RT-PCR using HTBI primers with the Qiagen OneStep RT-PCR kit, and this first round was followed by a second-round multiplex PCR, then size selection and purification. The libraries underwent paired-end sequencing with 100 bp reads on an Illumina HiSeq2000. The authors' analysis ran thus. SOAPnuke was used to process the reads, removing any read that contained adapters or uncalled bases, had a mean Phred below 15, or lacked an exact match to the constant primer or identifier. COPE v1.2.5 was used to merge the high-quality paired reads. Each unique nucleotide sequence was treated as a clonotype, and MiTCR v1.1 was used to align the clonotypes to the IMGT TRB V, D and J references. The analysis was limited to V-J combinations with a frequency above 0.0001, which together covered approximately 99% of repertoires. A TCR clonal expansion and chaos score per V-J combination was defined as the ratio of F50 clonal expansion to chaos observed in the TCRdist matrix. Welch's t-statistics and random forest were used to narrow the features down to 13 V-J combinations, which were then fed into a naive Bayes classifier. The Morisita-Horn index was used to measure how similar the thyroid and blood repertoires were. TCRdb passed the public sequencing reads through fastp at Q25 and MiXCR, retaining productive beta sequences. Merged by CDR3 protein, the rows form single entries marked with the most common genes and DNA. Clone size and V and J calls follow TCRdb, not the original study. The sample table records over 500,000 distinct CDR3 sequences; over 20% of these occur just once. The top ten constitute around 6.5% of the sample.

This entry is derived from a study of Graves' ophthalmopathy and Graves' hyperthyroidism (dated by TCRdb to between 2018 and 2020). Regarding the complete study: Peripheral blood was collected at initial diagnosis, prior to any treatment. Once sampling was done, hyperthyroidism patients were given methimazole at a starting dose of 30 mg daily, while ophthalmopathy patients were given high-dose intravenous methylprednisolone. The study used TCR beta repertoire signatures to distinguish Graves' ophthalmopathy from Graves' hyperthyroidism and to predict progression to ophthalmopathy. The 80 to 100 discovery patients were randomly divided into training and test sets at a 7:3 ratio. In total, around 130 blood samples were TCR-sequenced: approximately 42 ophthalmopathy, some 72 hyperthyroidism and some 17 hyperthyroidism-to-ophthalmopathy patients. For independent validation, a separate cohort was made up of around 18 hyperthyroidism patients plus 17 patients who later progressed from hyperthyroidism to ophthalmopathy. In five or six hyperthyroidism patients, the T-cell repertoires found in thyroid tissue were compared with those found in blood. To explore V-J signatures distinguishing ophthalmopathy from hyperthyroidism, a discovery set of about a hundred patients (roughly 45 ophthalmopathy, roughly 55 stable hyperthyroidism) was enrolled. What the research found in general, with its limitations: In validation, the model predicted ophthalmopathy progression with about 70% sensitivity and around 72% specificity; roughly 12 predicted patients were CT-confirmed with GO in a median of around 6 months. Most of the expanded thyroid clonotypes with a frequency above 0.001 were also detected in blood, and it was suggested that the thyroid immune response may be reflected by blood repertoires. Ophthalmopathy was separated from stable hyperthyroidism by the 13-signature model with just under 90% sensitivity and 81% to 84% specificity in cross-validation and with 80%/75% in the test set. No statistical method was used to predetermine the sample size, and group allocation was not hidden from the investigators.

Hyperthyroidism was defined as stable when no progression to ophthalmopathy occurred within 18 months of follow-up. Patients with hyperthyroidism were aged 18 to 65 years, had been newly diagnosed, and had a disease duration of less than 2 months. Patients with other autoimmune diseases, uncontrolled infections, pregnancy or lactation were excluded from the study. Diagnosis relied on clinical symptoms, serum thyroxine, TRAb, thyroid ultrasound and orbital computed tomography. Using Ficoll-Paque density gradient centrifugation, PBMCs were isolated from 9.5 to 10 ml of fresh peripheral blood. Trizol reagent was used to extract the total RNA, and its quality was then checked on an Agilent 2100 Bioanalyzer. The CDR1 and CDR2 encoded by the germline V gene are SGHTA and FQGNSA. The CDR3, cysteine through phenylalanine, is 15 amino acids long. The read is trimmed to its CDR3 DNA, 45 bases read in frame from base 1.

The sample taken for sequencing was peripheral blood. This receptor was identified in a woman between 18 and 29 years old with stable Graves' hyperthyroidism. Some clones in this sample may be carry-over from other donors' samples. Donor details come from another sample of the same person, matched by shared clones. The rearrangement combines TRBV7-2 with TRBJ2-7; 10 bases in between match TRBD2. The DNA sequence follows: TGTGCCAGCAGCATAGCGGGAGGCTTAAGGTACGAGCAGTACTTC. Its amino acids are CASSIAGGLRYEQYF.